This TCR beta chain was identified in a study of CXCR3-negative and CXCR3-positive naive CD8 T cells. Study in general: A total of 120 million to 150 million TRB reads was generated, with about 1.5 +/- 0.3 million per library.

Points on this clonotype: Antigen specificity is unknown.

The authors prepared UMI-labeled TRB cDNA libraries by 5' RACE. TCRdb re-called the 5' RACE reads; every CDR3 protein appears as one record, without DNA. This table lists approximately 89,000 distinct CDR3 sequences. The CDR3 consists of 15 residues. Germline CDR1 and CDR2: SGHTA and FQGNSA. Overall study results and limits: CXCR3-positive naive cells carried more hydrophobic TRB CDR3s than CXCR3-negative ones.

The sequence was collected from a human donor in good health. Some clones in this sample may be carry-over from other donors' samples. Sequenced input: naive CXCR3+ CD8+ T cells from blood. Subset here: CD45RO-CCR7+CD27+CD95- naive CD8+ T cells expressing CXCR3 (TNR3+). The chain is built from TRBV7-2 and TRBJ2-7; the TRBD2 assignment by TCRdb is unverifiable without DNA. CDR3: CASSYRGLSSYEQYF.